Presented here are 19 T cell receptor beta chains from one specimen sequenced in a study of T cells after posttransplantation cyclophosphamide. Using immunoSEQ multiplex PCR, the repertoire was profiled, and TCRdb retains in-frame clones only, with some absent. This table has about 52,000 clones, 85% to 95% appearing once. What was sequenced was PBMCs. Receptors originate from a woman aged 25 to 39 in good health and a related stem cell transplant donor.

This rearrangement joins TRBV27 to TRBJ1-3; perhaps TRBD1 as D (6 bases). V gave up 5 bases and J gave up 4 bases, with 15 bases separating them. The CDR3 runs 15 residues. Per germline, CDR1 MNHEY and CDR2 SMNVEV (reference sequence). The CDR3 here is CASSRSQGFGNTIYF. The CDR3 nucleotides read TGTGCCAGCAGTCGATCACAGGGTTTCGGAAACACCATATATTTT.

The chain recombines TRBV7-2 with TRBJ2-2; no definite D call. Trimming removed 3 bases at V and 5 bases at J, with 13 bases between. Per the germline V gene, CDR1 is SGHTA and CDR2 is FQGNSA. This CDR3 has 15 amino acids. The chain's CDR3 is CASSFPETGTGELFF. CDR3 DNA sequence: TGTGCCAGCAGCTTCCCCGAGACTGGAACCGGGGAGCTGTTTTTT.

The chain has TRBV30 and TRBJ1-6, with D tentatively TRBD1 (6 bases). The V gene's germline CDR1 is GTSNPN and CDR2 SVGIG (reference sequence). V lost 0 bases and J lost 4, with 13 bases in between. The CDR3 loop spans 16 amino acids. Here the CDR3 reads CAWSVPRTAYNSPLHF. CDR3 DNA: TGTGCCTGGAGTGTACCCCGGACAGCTTATAATTCACCCCTCCACTTT. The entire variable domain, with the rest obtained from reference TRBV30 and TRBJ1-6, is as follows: SQTIHQWPATLVQPVGSPLSLECTVEGTSNPNLYWYRQAAGRGLQLLFYSVGIGQISSEVPQNLSASRPQDRQFILSSKKLLLSDSGFYLCAWSVPRTAYNSPLHFGNGTRLTVT.

The CDR3 sequence: CAISERGAGLYNEQFF. CDR3 bases: TGTGCCATCAGTGAGCGGGGGGCCGGGTTATACAATGAGCAGTTCTTC. The chain carries TRBV10-3 and TRBJ2-1; maybe TRBD2 (7 bases). Per germline, CDR1 ENHRY and CDR2 SYGVKD. V dropped 2 bases and J dropped 4 bases, with 15 bases sitting between them. This CDR3 has 16 residues.

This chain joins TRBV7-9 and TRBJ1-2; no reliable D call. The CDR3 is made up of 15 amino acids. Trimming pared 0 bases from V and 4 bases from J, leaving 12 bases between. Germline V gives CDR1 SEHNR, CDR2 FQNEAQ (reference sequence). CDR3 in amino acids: CASSLALASGYGYTF. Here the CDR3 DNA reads TGTGCCAGCAGCTTAGCGCTGGCCTCGGGCTATGGCTACACCTTC.

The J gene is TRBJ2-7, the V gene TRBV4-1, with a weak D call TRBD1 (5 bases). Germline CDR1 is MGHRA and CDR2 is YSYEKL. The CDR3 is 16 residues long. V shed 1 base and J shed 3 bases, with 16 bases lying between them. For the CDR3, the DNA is TGCGCCAGCAGCCAAGCCGCTATTACAGGCGGCTACGAGCAGTACTTC. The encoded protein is CASSQAAITGGYEQYF.

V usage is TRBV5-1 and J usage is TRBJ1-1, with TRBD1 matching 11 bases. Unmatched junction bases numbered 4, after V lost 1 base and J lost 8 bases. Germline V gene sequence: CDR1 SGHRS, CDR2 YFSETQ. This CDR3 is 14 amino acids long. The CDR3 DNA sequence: TGCGCCAGCAGCTTGCAAAGGACAGGGGGCGAAGCTTTCTTT. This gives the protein CASSLQRTGGEAFF.

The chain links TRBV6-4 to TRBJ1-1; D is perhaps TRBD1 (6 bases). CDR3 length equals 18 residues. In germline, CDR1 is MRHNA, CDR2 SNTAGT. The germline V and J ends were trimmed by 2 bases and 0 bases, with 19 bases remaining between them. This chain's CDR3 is CASSDGPPAGGMNTEAFF. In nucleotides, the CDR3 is TGTGCCAGCAGTGACGGGCCGCCGGCGGGGGGCATGAACACTGAAGCTTTCTTT.

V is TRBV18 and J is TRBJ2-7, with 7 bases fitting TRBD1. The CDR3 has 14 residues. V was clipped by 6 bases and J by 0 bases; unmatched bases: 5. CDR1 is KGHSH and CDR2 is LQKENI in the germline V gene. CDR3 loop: CASSATGSSYEQYF. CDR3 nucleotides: TGTGCCAGCTCCGCGACAGGGAGCTCCTACGAGCAGTACTTC.

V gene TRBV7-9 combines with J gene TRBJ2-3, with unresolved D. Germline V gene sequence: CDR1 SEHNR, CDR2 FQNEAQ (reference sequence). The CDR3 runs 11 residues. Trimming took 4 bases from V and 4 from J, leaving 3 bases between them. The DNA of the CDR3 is TGTGCCAGCAGCTCGGCAGATACGCAGTATTTT. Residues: CASSSADTQYF.

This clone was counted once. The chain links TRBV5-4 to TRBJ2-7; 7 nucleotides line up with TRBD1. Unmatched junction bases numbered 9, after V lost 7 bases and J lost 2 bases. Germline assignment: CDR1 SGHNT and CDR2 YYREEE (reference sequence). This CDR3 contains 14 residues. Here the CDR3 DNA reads TGTGCCAGCGCCTCTCGGGACAGTCCCTACGAGCAGTACTTC. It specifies CASASRDSPYEQYF.

The CDR3 reads CSPWGGEKCGYTF. The CDR3 DNA sequence: TGCAGCCCCTGGGGGGGGGAAAAATGTGGCTACACCTTC. V gene TRBV29-1 combines with J gene TRBJ1-2, with D tentatively TRBD1 (5 bases). Germline assignment: CDR1 SQVTM and CDR2 ANQGSEA. The CDR3 spans 13 residues. The germline V and J ends were trimmed by 8 bases and 7 bases, with 20 bases remaining between them.

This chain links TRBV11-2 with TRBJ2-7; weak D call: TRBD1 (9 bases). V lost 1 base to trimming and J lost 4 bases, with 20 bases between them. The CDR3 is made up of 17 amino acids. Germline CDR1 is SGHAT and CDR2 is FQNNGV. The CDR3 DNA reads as TGTGCCAGCAGCTTAGTCCTTAGCGGGACAGGGAAATACGAGCAGTACTTC. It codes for CASSLVLSGTGKYEQYF.

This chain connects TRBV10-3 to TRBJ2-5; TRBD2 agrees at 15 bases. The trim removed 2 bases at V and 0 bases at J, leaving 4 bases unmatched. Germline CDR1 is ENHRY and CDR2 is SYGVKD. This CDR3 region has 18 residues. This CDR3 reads CAISEGGTSGGNQETQYF. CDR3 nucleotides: TGTGCCATCAGTGAGGGGGGGACTAGCGGGGGGAACCAAGAGACCCAGTACTTC.

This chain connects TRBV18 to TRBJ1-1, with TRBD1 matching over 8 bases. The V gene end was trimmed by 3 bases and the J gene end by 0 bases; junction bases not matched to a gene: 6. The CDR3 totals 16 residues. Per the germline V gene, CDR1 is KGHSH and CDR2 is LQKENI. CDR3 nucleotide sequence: TGTGCCAGCTCACCGAAGACAGGGGCCATGAACACTGAAGCTTTCTTT. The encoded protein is CASSPKTGAMNTEAFF. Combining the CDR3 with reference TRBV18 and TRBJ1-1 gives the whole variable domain NAGVMQNPRHLVRRRGQEARLRCSPMKGHSHVYWYRQLPEEGLKFMVYLQKENIIDESGMPKERFSAEFPKEGPSILRIQQVVRGDSAAYFCASSPKTGAMNTEAFFGQGTRLTVV.

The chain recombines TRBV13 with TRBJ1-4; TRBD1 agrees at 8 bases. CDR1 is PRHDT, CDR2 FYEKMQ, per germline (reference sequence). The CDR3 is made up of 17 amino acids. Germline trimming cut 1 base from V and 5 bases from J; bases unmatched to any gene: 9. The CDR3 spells CASSLEAQGAPNEKLFF. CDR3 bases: TGTGCCAGCAGCTTAGAGGCCCAGGGGGCCCCGAATGAAAAACTGTTTTTT.

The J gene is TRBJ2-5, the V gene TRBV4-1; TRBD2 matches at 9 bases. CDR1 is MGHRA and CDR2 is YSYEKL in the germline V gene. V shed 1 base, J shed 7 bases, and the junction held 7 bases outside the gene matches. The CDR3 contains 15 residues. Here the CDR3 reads CASSQVAGGPWTQYF. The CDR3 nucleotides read TGCGCCAGCAGCCAAGTGGCGGGGGGGCCATGGACCCAGTACTTC.

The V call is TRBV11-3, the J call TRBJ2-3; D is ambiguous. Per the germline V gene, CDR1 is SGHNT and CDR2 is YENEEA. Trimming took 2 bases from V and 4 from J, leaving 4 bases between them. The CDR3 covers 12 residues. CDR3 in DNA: TGTGCCAGCAGCTTATATGCAGATACGCAGTATTTT. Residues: CASSLYADTQYF. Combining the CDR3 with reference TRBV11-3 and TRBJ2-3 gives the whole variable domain EAGVVQSPRYKIIEKKQPVAFWCNPISGHNTLYWYLQNLGQGPELLIRYENEEAVDDSQLPKDRFSAERLKGVDSTLKIQPAELGDSAVYLCASSLYADTQYFGPGTRLTVL.

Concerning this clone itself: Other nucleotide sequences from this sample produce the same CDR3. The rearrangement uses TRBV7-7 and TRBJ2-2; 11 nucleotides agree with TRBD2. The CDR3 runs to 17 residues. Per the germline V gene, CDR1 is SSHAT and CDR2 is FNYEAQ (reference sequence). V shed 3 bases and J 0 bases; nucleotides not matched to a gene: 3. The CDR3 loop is CASSLRTSGPNTGELFF. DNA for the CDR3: TGTGCCAGCAGCTTGAGGACTAGCGGGCCGAACACCGGGGAGCTGTTTTTT.